The clone carrying this TCR beta chain was detected many times. Trimming took 5 bases from V and 11 from J, leaving 15 bases between them. CDR1 is SNHLY, CDR2 FYNNEI, per germline. The CDR3 has 12 amino acids. The record originates from a study of regulatory T cells in long-lasting Graves disease. Study summary: Graves' patients diagnosed newly had used antithyroid drugs under 3 months.

The time point is: newly diagnosed GD, antithyroid drugs for less than 3 months. From PBMCs, RNA was extracted and then used to make the TCR library. For TCR beta, libraries came from iRepertoire HTBI primers and Arm-PCR of CDR3 regions. TCRdb re-called the multiplex PCR reads with MiXCR, one entry per CDR3 protein. The repertoire has approximately 480,000 distinct CDR3 sequences, around 15% of them found once; the top ten carry 12%. These data are also associated with another study on T cells in Graves' hyperthyroidism and ophthalmopathy.

The material sequenced was peripheral blood mononuclear cells (PBMCs), taken at new diagnosis, from a patient treated with antithyroid drugs. V usage is TRBV2 and J usage is TRBJ1-1, with D possibly TRBD1 on 5 matching bases. This clonotype was sampled from a man in his forties with Graves disease. The CDR3 here is CASSSDRPYAFF. The CDR3 DNA sequence: TGTGCCAGCAGTAGTGACAGACCCTATGCTTTCTTT.